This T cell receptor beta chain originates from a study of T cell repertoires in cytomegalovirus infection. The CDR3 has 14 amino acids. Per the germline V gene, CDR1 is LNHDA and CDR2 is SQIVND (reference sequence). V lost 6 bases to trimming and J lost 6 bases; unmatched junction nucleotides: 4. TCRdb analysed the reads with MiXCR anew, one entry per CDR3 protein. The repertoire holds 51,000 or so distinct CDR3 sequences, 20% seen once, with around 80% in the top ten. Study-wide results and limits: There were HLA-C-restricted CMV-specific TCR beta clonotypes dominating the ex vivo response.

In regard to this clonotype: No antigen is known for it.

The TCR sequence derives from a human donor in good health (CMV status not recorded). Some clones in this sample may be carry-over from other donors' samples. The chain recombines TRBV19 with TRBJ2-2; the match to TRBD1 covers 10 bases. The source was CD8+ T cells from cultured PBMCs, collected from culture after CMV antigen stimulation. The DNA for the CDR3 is TGTGCCAGTAGAAGGACAGGGGGACCCGGGGAGCTGTTTTTT. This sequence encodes CASRRTGGPGELFF.